This record covers a single TCR beta chain. The conserved phenylalanine or tryptophan is not found at the CDR3 terminus, so this likely reflects a read error. This CDR3 has 16 amino acids. Germline CDR1 and CDR2: LNHNV and YYDKDF (reference sequence). During its preparation, the TCRbeta library received unique molecular identifiers. TCRdb used MiXCR to reprocess the PCR reads, holding one entry per CDR3 protein. The table lists some 240,000 distinct CDR3 sequences, around 9.7% of them singletons. The data were taken from a study of T-cell reconstitution after alpha-beta-depleted transplantation in children.

V usage is TRBV15 and J usage is TRBJ2-5; D may be TRBD2 (5 bases). The sequencing used PBMCs from the stem cell graft donor, collected from the stem cell graft. This sequence originates from a human donor who donated a stem cell graft to a child with SCID. This CDR3 reads CATSGEGSEGQETQYL. DNA for the CDR3: TGTGCCACCAGCGGAGAAGGATCCGAGGGCCAAGAGACCCAGTACCTC.